Described below is a single TCR beta chain sequence and its context. The V end was cut by 8 bases, the J end by 7 bases, with 12 bases between. The CDR3 has 12 amino acids. CDR1 and CDR2 from the germline V gene are MNHEY and SMNVEV (reference sequence). TEMRA cells were FACS-enriched, and CD8+ and CD4+ T cells were isolated negatively. This sample is part of a study of CD8 T cells in Susac syndrome. Random hexamers were used to reverse transcribe about 0.5 to 1 ug of RNA. TCRdb used MiXCR to reprocess the immunoSEQ multiplex PCR reads, holding one entry per CDR3 protein. The data show 110,000 to 150,000 distinct CDR3 sequences, with about 93% seen just once and 0.25% to 0.3% held by the top ten.

V gene TRBV27 combines with J gene TRBJ1-5; TRBD1 might be the D (6 bases). This TCR was recovered from a human donor in good health. Sequencing used CD8+ T cells from PBMCs. The CDR3 sequence: CASGARGQPQHF. CDR3 coding DNA: TGTGCCAGCGGGGCAAGGGGGCAGCCCCAGCATTTT.